A selection of T cell receptor beta chains follows, all from one sample in a study of identical twins. TCRdb itself ran the 5' RACE reads through MiXCR, one entry per CDR3 protein. The table records roughly 260,000 distinct CDR3 sequences, 7.5% of them present only once. The same sample was also studied in work on yellow fever vaccine responses in identical twins.

The specimen sequenced was CD8+ T cells sorted from blood. These receptors originate from a woman under 30 in good health. Both conserved end residues are part of each CDR3. Fields, in order: J gene, CDR3 length, clone size, D gene, V gene, CDR3 DNA, CDR3 protein. D genes are given only for firm matches. Some rows have no size entry. The others give once, few or many, or a class for an expanded clone.

J: TRBJ2-7; length: 14; size: many; D: TRBD2; V: TRBV5-1; DNA: TGCGCCAGCAGCTCCGAGGGACTAGCGGACGAGCAGTACTTC; CDR3: CASSSEGLADEQYF
J: TRBJ1-2; length: 17; size: many; D: -; V: TRBV24-1; DNA: TGTGCCACCAGTGTCATTTCCCTACCCGGGCCGAGCTGTGGCTACACCTTC; CDR3: CATSVISLPGPSCGYTF
J: TRBJ2-5; length: 20; size: few; D: TRBD1; V: TRBV11-2; DNA: TGTGCCAGCAGCTTAGTTGGGGACAGGGAAATGGAGGGGTACCAAGAGACCCAGTACTTC; CDR3: CASSLVGDREMEGYQETQYF
J: TRBJ1-4; length: 15; size: few; D: TRBD1; V: TRBV27; DNA: TGTGCCAGCAGTTCAACCGGGACAGGGAACGAAAAACTGTTTTTT; CDR3: CASSSTGTGNEKLFF
J: TRBJ2-7; length: 15; size: many; D: TRBD2; V: TRBV2; DNA: TGTGCCAGCAGTGAAGGGCCTAGCGGTTCCTACGAGCAGTACTTC; CDR3: CASSEGPSGSYEQYF
J: TRBJ1-1; length: 15; size: few; D: TRBD1; V: TRBV14; DNA: TGTGCCAGCAGCTTCGACAGGGGTTATAGCACTGAAGCTTTCTTT; CDR3: CASSFDRGYSTEAFF
J: TRBJ2-5; length: 17; size: many; D: TRBD2; V: TRBV10-3; DNA: TGTGCCATCAGTGAGTACTCCCCCCAGCGGGAGGAGGAGACCCAGTACTTC; CDR3: CAISEYSPQREEETQYF
J: TRBJ2-7; length: 16; size: -; D: TRBD2; V: TRBV28; DNA: TGTGCCAGCAGTAAATCGCCCGGGACTAGTAGCTACGAGCAGTACTTC; CDR3: CASSKSPGTSSYEQYF
J: TRBJ2-1; length: 14; size: many; D: TRBD2; V: TRBV7-8; DNA: TGTGCCACCAAGGGGACTAGCCTTACCCATGAGCAGTTCTTC; CDR3: CATKGTSLTHEQFF
J: TRBJ1-1; length: 16; size: many; D: -; V: TRBV9; DNA: TGTGCCAGCAGCATAAACGAGCGGGCTGACACCGCTGAAGCTTTCTTT; CDR3: CASSINERADTAEAFF
J: TRBJ2-1; length: 17; size: -; D: TRBD2; V: TRBV2; DNA: TGTGCCAGCAGTGAGGGGGGAGGGATAGGATCCTACAATGAGCAGTTCTTC; CDR3: CASSEGGGIGSYNEQFF
J: TRBJ2-3; length: 16; size: many; D: -; V: TRBV28; DNA: TGTGCCAGCAGTTTATCCCAAGTGGGCAGCACAGATACGCAGTATTTT; CDR3: CASSLSQVGSTDTQYF
J: TRBJ2-2; length: 13; size: few; D: -; V: TRBV12-3/TRBV12-4; DNA: TGTGCCAGCAACTTCCTAGGGGCCGGGGAGCTGTTTTTT; CDR3: CASNFLGAGELFF
J: TRBJ2-1; length: 11; size: -; D: -; V: TRBV27; DNA: TGTGCCAGCAGTTTCGGGACTGAGCAGTTCTTC; CDR3: CASSFGTEQFF
J: TRBJ2-1; length: 17; size: many; D: TRBD2; V: TRBV20-1; DNA: TGCAGTGCCCTGGGACTAGCGGGAGGAACCGCCTACAATGAGCAGTTCTTC; CDR3: CSALGLAGGTAYNEQFF
J: TRBJ1-3; length: 14; size: few; D: -; V: TRBV27; DNA: TGTGCCAGCAGCCGAGGGGGGGCGTTGAACACCATATATTTT; CDR3: CASSRGGALNTIYF
J: TRBJ1-1; length: 11; size: few; D: -; V: TRBV6-5; DNA: TGTGCCAGCAGTTACTACACTGAAGCTTTCTTT; CDR3: CASSYYTEAFF
J: TRBJ1-1; length: 15; size: many; D: TRBD1; V: TRBV7-9; DNA: TGTGCCAGCAGCTACAAAGGGGGGACAGGGGACGGAGCTTTCTTT; CDR3: CASSYKGGTGDGAFF
J: TRBJ2-7; length: 12; size: few; D: -; V: TRBV7-8; DNA: TGTGCCAGCACCCGAGGTGGGGACGAGCAGTACTTC; CDR3: CASTRGGDEQYF
J: TRBJ2-1; length: 17; size: many; D: -; V: TRBV9; DNA: TGTGCCAGCAGCGACCTCAAGGAGAGAAGCTCCTACAATGAGCAGTTCTTC; CDR3: CASSDLKERSSYNEQFF